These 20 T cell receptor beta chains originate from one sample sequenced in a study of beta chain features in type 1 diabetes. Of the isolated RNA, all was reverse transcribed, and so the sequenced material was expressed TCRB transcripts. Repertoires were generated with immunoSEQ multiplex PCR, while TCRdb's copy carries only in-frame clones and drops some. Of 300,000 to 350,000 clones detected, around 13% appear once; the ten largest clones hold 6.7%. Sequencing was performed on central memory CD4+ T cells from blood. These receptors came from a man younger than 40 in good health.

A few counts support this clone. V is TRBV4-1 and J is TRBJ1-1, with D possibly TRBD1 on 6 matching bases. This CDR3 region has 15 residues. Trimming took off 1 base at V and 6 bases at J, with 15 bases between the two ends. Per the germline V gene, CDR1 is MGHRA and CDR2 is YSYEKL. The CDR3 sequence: CASSQVDRPGAEAFF. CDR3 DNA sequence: TGCGCCAGCAGCCAAGTCGATCGTCCAGGGGCTGAAGCTTTCTTT.

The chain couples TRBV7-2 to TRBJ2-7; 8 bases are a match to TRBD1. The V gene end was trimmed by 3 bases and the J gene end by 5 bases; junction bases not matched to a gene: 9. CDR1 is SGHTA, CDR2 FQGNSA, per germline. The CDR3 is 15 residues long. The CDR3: CASSFMSQGAHEQYF. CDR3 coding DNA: TGTGCCAGCAGCTTTATGAGTCAGGGGGCCCACGAGCAGTACTTC.

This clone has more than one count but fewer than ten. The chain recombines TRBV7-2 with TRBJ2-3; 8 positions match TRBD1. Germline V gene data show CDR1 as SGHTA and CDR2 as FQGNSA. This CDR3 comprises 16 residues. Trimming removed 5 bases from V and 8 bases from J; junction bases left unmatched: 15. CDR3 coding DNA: TGTGCCAGCAGCCTATCAGGACAGGGAGGCGCAGGTACGCAGTATTTT. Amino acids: CASSLSGQGGAGTQYF.

Here the CDR3 reads CASSPREGQGYTF. The CDR3 region has the DNA TGTGCCAGCAGCCCCCGGGAAGGGCAGGGCTACACCTTC. This rearrangement joins TRBV9 to TRBJ1-2, with D hard to call. The germline V gene encodes CDR1 SGDLS and CDR2 YYNGEE. The CDR3 covers 13 residues. Trimming shortened V by 4 bases and J by 8 bases, and 15 bases separated the two germline ends.

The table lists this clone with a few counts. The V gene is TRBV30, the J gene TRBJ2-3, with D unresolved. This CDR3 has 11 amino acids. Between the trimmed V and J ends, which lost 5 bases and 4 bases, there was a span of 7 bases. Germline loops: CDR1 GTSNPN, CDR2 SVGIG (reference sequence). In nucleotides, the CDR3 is TGTGCCTGGGCCGTCGCAGATACGCAGTATTTT. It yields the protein CAWAVADTQYF. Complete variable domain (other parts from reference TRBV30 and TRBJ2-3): SQTIHQWPATLVQPVGSPLSLECTVEGTSNPNLYWYRQAAGRGLQLLFYSVGIGQISSEVPQNLSASRPQDRQFILSSKKLLLSDSGFYLCAWAVADTQYFGPGTRLTVL.

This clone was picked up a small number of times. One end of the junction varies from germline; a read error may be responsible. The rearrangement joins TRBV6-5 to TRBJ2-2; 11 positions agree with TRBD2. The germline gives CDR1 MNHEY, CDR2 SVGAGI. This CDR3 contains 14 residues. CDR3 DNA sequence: TGCCTTACCACGGGACTAGCGGACACCGGGGAGCTGTTTTTT. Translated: CLTTGLADTGELFF.

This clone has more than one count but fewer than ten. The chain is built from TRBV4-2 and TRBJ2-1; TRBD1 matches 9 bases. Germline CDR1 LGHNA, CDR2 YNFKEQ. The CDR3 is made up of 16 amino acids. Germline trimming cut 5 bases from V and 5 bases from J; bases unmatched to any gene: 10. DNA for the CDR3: TGTGCCAGCAGCTTAGATACAGGGGGCTCACACAATGAGCAGTTCTTC. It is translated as CASSLDTGGSHNEQFF.

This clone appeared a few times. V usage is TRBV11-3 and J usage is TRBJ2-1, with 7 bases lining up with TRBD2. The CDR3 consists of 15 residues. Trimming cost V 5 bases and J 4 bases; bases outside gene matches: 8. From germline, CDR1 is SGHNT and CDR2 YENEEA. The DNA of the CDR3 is TGTGCCAGCAGCACGAGTAGCGGGTATTACAATGAGCAGTTCTTC. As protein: CASSTSSGYYNEQFF.

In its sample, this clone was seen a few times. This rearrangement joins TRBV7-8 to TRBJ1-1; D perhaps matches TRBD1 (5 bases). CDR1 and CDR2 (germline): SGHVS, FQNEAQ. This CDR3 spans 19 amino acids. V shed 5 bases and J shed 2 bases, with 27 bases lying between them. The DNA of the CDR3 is TGTGCCAGCAGCCCTGCGGCGTCCCGGGACTGGAGGCCTAACACTGAAGCTTTCTTT. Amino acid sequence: CASSPAASRDWRPNTEAFF.

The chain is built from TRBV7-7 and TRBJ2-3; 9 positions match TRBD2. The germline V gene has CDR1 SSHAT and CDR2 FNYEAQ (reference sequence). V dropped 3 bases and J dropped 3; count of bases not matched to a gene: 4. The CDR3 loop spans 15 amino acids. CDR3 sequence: CASSFGTSRTDTQYF. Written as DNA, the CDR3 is TGTGCCAGCAGCTTCGGGACTAGCAGGACAGATACGCAGTATTTT.

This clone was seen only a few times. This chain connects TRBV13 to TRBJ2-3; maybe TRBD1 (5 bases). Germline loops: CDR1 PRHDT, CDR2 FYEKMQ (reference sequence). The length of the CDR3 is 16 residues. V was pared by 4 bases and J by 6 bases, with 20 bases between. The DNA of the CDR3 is TGTGCCAGCAGCTCTCAACTATACACAAAGGGGGATACGCAGTATTTT. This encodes CASSSQLYTKGDTQYF.

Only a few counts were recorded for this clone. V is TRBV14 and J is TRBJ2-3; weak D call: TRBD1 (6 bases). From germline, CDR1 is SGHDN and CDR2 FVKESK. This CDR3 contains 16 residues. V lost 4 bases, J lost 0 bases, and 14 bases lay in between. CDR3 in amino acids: CASSPPGHRSTDTQYF. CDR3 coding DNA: TGTGCCAGCAGCCCCCCGGGACATAGAAGCACAGATACGCAGTATTTT.

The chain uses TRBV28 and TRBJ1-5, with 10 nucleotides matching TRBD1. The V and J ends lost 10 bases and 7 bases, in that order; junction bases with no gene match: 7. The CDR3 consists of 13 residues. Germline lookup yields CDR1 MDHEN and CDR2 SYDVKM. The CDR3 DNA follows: TGTGCCACCAGACAGGGGGCAACGCAGCCCCAGCATTTT. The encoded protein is CATRQGATQPQHF. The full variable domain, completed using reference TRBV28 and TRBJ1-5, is DVKVTQSSRYLVKRTGEKVFLECVQDMDHENMFWYRQDPGLGLRLIYFSYDVKMKEKGDIPEGYSVSREKKERFSLILESASTNQTSMYLCATRQGATQPQHFGDGTRLSIL.

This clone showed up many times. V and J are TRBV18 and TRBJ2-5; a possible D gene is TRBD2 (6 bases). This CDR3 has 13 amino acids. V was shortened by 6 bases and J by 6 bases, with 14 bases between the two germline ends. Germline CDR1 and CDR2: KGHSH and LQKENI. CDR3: CASSAPGVKTQYF. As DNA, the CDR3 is TGTGCCAGCTCGGCGCCGGGGGTGAAGACCCAGTACTTC.

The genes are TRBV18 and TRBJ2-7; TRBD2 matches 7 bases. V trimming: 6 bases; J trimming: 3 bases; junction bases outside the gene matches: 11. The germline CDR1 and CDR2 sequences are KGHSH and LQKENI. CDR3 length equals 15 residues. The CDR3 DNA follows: TGTGCCAGCTCGCTACCCGGTTCTAGCGGCTACGAGCAGTACTTC. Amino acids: CASSLPGSSGYEQYF.

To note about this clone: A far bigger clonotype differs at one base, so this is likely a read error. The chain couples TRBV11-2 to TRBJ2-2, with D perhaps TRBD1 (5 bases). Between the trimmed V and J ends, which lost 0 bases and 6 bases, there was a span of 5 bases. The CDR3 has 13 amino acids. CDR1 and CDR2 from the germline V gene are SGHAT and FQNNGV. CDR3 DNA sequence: TGTGCCAGCAGCTTAGACAGGGCCGGGGAGCTGTTTTTT. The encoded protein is CASSLDRAGELFF.

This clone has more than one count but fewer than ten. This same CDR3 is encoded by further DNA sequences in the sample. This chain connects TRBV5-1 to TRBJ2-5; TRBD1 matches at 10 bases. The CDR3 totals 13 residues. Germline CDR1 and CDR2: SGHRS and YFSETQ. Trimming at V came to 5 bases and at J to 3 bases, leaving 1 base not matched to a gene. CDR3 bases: TGCGCCAGCAGGACAGGGGGCGAAGAGACCCAGTACTTC. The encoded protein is CASRTGGEETQYF.

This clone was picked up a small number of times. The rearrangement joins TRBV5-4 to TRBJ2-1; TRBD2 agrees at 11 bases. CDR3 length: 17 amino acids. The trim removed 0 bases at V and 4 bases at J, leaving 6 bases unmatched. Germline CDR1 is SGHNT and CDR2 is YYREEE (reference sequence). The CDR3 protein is CASSLDGGTSGYNEQFF. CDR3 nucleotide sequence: TGTGCCAGCAGCTTGGACGGCGGGACTAGCGGATACAATGAGCAGTTCTTC.

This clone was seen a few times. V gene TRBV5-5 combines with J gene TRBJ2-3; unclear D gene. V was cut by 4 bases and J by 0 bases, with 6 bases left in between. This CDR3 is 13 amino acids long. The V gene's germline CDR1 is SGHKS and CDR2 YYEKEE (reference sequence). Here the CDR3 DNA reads TGTGCCAGCAGCCCCCCTAGCACAGATACGCAGTATTTT. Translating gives CASSPPSTDTQYF.

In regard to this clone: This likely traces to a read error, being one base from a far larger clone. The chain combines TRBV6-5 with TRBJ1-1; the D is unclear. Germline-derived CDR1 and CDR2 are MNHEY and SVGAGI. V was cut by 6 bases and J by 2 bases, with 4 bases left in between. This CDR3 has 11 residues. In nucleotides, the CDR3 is TGTGCCAGCAGACACAACACTGAAGCTTTCTTT. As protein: CASRHNTEAFF.